The clone carrying this T cell receptor (beta chain) was found once. Its antigen is still unknown. The data stem from a study of cytomegalovirus exposure and HLA in healthy donors. At the level of the study: A later analysis reported the same platform for the roughly 120 validation repertoires and the 666 first-cohort repertoires.

Sequencing was performed with immunoSEQ multiplex PCR; in TCRdb, only in-frame clones are kept and a portion is missing. Here the sample spans around 70,000 clones, around 96% being singletons. Trimming took 3 bases from V and 10 from J; bases not matched to a gene: 11. Germline V lookup: CDR1 SGHDT, CDR2 YYEEEE. This CDR3 has 14 residues. Findings and caveats of the study: The authors confirmed in vitro that a few CMV-associated chains were specific for CMV antigens. The study flagged some 170 TCR beta chains as cytomegalovirus-associated.

Sequenced input: PBMCs. The sequence came from a man between 18 and 35 years old in good health and CMV-seronegative. The chain couples TRBV5-6 to TRBJ1-1; TRBD1 matches 8 bases. The CDR3 spells CASSYGNSGQGAFF. CDR3 DNA sequence: TGTGCCAGCAGCTATGGAAACTCCGGACAGGGAGCTTTCTTT.